Listed here are 19 T cell receptor beta chains from one sample, sequenced in a study of T cell responses to AZD1222 COVID-19 vaccine. Some clones are missing from TCRdb's copy, which holds only in-frame ones; the method was immunoSEQ multiplex PCR. The profile shows 90,000 to 150,000 clones, roughly 87% of them singletons. Specimen: peripheral blood, collected 28 days after the second AZD1222 dose. The source of these receptors is an adult who received the AZD1222 COVID-19 vaccine.

A few counts support this clone. V is TRBV2 and J is TRBJ2-2, with D maybe TRBD1 (7 bases). This CDR3 has 14 amino acids. CDR1 and CDR2 (germline): SNHLY, FYNNEI. Trimming removed 5 bases at V and 6 bases at J, with 13 bases between. The CDR3 bases are TGTGCCAGCAGTACTACAGGGGAGGCCGGGGAGCTGTTTTTT. Protein: CASSTTGEAGELFF.

V gene TRBV2 combines with J gene TRBJ2-1; possibly TRBD2 for D (6 bases). Germline assignment: CDR1 SNHLY and CDR2 FYNNEI. V lost 5 bases to trimming and J lost 9 bases, with 17 bases between them. CDR3 size: 14 residues. DNA for the CDR3: TGTGCCAGCAGTTATCCGGGGCAGGGAGGTGAGCAGTTCTTC. It encodes CASSYPGQGGEQFF.

The chain employs TRBV3-1 (or the pseudogene TRBV3-2) and TRBJ1-4; D call uncertain. CDR3 size: 21 residues. Trimming stripped 0 bases from V and 6 bases from J, with 29 bases between. CDR1 is LGHDT, CDR2 YNNKEL, per germline (reference sequence). This CDR3 reads CASSQEVTPSTAEAIDEKLFF. For the CDR3, the DNA is TGTGCCAGCAGCCAAGAGGTTACTCCCTCAACGGCAGAGGCAATTGATGAAAAACTGTTTTTT.

This rearrangement joins TRBV6-2 or TRBV6-3 to TRBJ1-2; D possibly corresponds to TRBD1 (6 bases). Germline V gene sequence: CDR1 MNHEY, CDR2 SVGEGT. The CDR3 is 14 residues long. The ends were cut back, 0 bases at V and 8 bases at J, with 13 bases in the middle. CDR3 sequence (DNA): TGTGCCAGCAGTTACTCGCCGGGGGGCGACGGCTACACCTTC. Translation: CASSYSPGGDGYTF.

The chain uses TRBV5-1 and TRBJ1-2, with TRBD1 matching 8 bases. Germline V lookup: CDR1 SGHRS, CDR2 YFSETQ. V shed 0 bases and J 6 bases; nucleotides not matched to a gene: 7. The CDR3 is 15 residues long. DNA for the CDR3: TGCGCCAGCAGCTTGGAGGGCAGGGGGCAAGATGGCTACACCTTC. It codes for CASSLEGRGQDGYTF. Combining the CDR3 with reference TRBV5-1 and TRBJ1-2 gives the whole variable domain KAGVTQTPRYLIKTRGQQVTLSCSPISGHRSVSWYQQTPGQGLQFLFEYFSETQRNKGNFPGRFSGRQFSNSRSEMNVSTLELGDSALYLCASSLEGRGQDGYTFGSGTRLTVV.

J is TRBJ2-1 and V is TRBV5-1, with D unresolved. V was shortened by 0 bases and J by 7 bases, with 11 bases between the two germline ends. The CDR3 extends over 14 amino acids. Germline CDR1 is SGHRS and CDR2 is YFSETQ. In nucleotides, the CDR3 is TGCGCCAGCAGCTTGGAGCCGATTGCTAATGAGCAGTTCTTC. This sequence encodes CASSLEPIANEQFF.

In DNA, the CDR3 is TGTGCCAGCAAACTGGACACCTTC. Its translation is CASKLDTF. This chain links TRBV2 with TRBJ1-2, with unresolved D. The CDR3 length is 8 residues. Trimming removed 7 bases at V and 12 bases at J, with 6 bases between. Germline lookup yields CDR1 SNHLY and CDR2 FYNNEI.

CDR3 DNA sequence: TGTGCCAGCAGTGACGATGGGGGAAGGAGACAGCCCCAGCATTTT. Protein product: CASSDDGGRRQPQHF. The rearrangement uses TRBV6-4 and TRBJ1-5, with D possibly TRBD1 on 5 matching bases. Germline values: CDR1 MRHNA, CDR2 SNTAGT. The CDR3 contains 15 residues. Trimming shortened V by 2 bases and J by 7 bases, and 15 bases separated the two germline ends.

The chain couples TRBV6-5 to TRBJ1-2; the match to TRBD1 covers 10 bases. V dropped 0 bases and J dropped 7; count of bases not matched to a gene: 2. This CDR3 is built from 14 residues. Germline V CDR1 and CDR2: MNHEY, SVGAGI. The chain's CDR3 is CASSYSRDRGGYTF. The CDR3 DNA sequence: TGTGCCAGCAGTTACTCGCGGGACAGGGGTGGCTACACCTTC.

The chain joins TRBV20-1 to TRBJ1-2; D is undetermined. The germline CDR1 and CDR2 sequences are DFQATT and SNEGSKA (reference sequence). With 2 bases removed from V and 7 bases from J, the gap between germline ends came to 8 bases. This CDR3 contains 11 residues. The CDR3 DNA follows: TGCAGTGCTAGAAGACCGGGTGGCTACACCTTC. Translated, it gives CSARRPGGYTF.

The chain combines TRBV7-9 with TRBJ2-3, with TRBD2 matching over 14 bases. This CDR3 is built from 18 residues. The trim removed 3 bases at V and 2 bases at J, leaving 7 bases unmatched. Germline CDR1 and CDR2: SEHNR and FQNEAQ (reference sequence). The CDR3 DNA follows: TGTGCCAGCAGCTTCTCGACTAGCGGGGGGGGACACACAGATACGCAGTATTTT. Protein sequence: CASSFSTSGGGHTDTQYF. The full variable domain, completed using reference TRBV7-9 and TRBJ2-3, is DTGVSQNPRHKITKRGQNVTFRCDPISEHNRLYWYRQTLGQGPEFLTYFQNEAQLEKSRLLSDRFSAERPKGSFSTLEIQRTEQGDSAMYLCASSFSTSGGGHTDTQYFGPGTRLTVL.

A single count supports this clone. The rearrangement joins TRBV3-1 (or the pseudogene TRBV3-2) to TRBJ2-7; D is perhaps TRBD1 (5 bases). The CDR3 loop spans 15 amino acids. The V and J ends lost 0 bases and 3 bases respectively, with 12 bases between them. Germline CDR1 LGHDT, CDR2 YNNKEL (reference sequence). The CDR3 spells CASSQDWDRGYEQYF. CDR3 nucleotide sequence: TGTGCCAGCAGCCAAGATTGGGATAGGGGCTACGAGCAGTACTTC.

V usage is TRBV15 and J usage is TRBJ2-4, with a weak D call TRBD1 (6 bases). In germline, CDR1 is LNHNV, CDR2 YYDKDF (reference sequence). The CDR3 has 16 amino acids. The V and J ends lost 0 bases and 2 bases respectively, with 11 bases between them. The CDR3 sequence: CATSRDYGGSKNIQYF. The CDR3 nucleotides are TGTGCCACCAGCAGAGATTATGGGGGCTCCAAAAACATTCAGTACTTC.

The chain links TRBV9 to TRBJ1-4; 9 bases agree with TRBD1. The CDR3 contains 17 residues. From germline, CDR1 is SGDLS and CDR2 YYNGEE. V was clipped by 3 bases and J by 3 bases; unmatched bases: 9. CDR3 sequence (DNA): TGTGCCAGCAGCGCAACAGGGGGCGGAGAGGCTAATGAAAAACTGTTTTTT. Its translation is CASSATGGGEANEKLFF.

This clone was observed once. This chain joins TRBV9 and TRBJ1-2, with TRBD1 as a possible D gene (6 bases). V lost 4 bases and J lost 6, with 16 bases in between. This CDR3 region has 14 residues. Germline V gene data show CDR1 as SGDLS and CDR2 as YYNGEE. The CDR3: CASSPRTGLDGYTF. The CDR3 coding sequence is TGTGCCAGCAGCCCCCGTACAGGGCTTGATGGCTACACCTTC.

The chain links TRBV5-1 to TRBJ2-3; D may correspond to TRBD1 or TRBD2 (5 bases each). Germline V CDR1 and CDR2: SGHRS, YFSETQ. This CDR3 has 14 residues. Trimming removed 2 bases from V and 1 base from J, with 8 bases in between. The CDR3 region has the DNA TGCGCCAGCAGCTTCATGGGACGCACAGATACGCAGTATTTT. It encodes CASSFMGRTDTQYF.

The rearrangement links TRBV6-2 or TRBV6-3 to TRBJ1-2, with 8 bases fitting TRBD1. Trimming cost V 2 bases and J 4 bases; bases outside gene matches: 6. Germline lookup yields CDR1 MNHEY and CDR2 SVGEGT. The CDR3 covers 15 residues. CDR3 sequence reads: CASSYPQTGGYGYTF. CDR3 nucleotide sequence: TGTGCCAGCAGTTACCCTCAAACAGGGGGCTATGGCTACACCTTC.

The gene calls are TRBV6-2 or TRBV6-3 and TRBJ2-2, with D unresolved. CDR1 is MNHEY and CDR2 is SVGEGT in the germline V gene. The CDR3 is 14 residues long. V lost 0 bases and J lost 1, with 3 bases in between. The CDR3 is CASSYSMNTGELFF. CDR3 DNA: TGTGCCAGCAGTTACTCCATGAACACCGGGGAGCTGTTTTTT.

The CDR3: CASSHNTGLSEQFF. The CDR3 DNA is TGTGCCAGCAGTCACAATACAGGGCTGAGTGAGCAGTTCTTC. V and J are TRBV6-5 and TRBJ2-1; D perhaps matches TRBD1 (6 bases). Deletions cut 5 bases from V and 9 bases from J, with 17 bases between. Germline CDR1 reads MNHEY; CDR2 reads SVGAGI. The CDR3 consists of 14 residues.